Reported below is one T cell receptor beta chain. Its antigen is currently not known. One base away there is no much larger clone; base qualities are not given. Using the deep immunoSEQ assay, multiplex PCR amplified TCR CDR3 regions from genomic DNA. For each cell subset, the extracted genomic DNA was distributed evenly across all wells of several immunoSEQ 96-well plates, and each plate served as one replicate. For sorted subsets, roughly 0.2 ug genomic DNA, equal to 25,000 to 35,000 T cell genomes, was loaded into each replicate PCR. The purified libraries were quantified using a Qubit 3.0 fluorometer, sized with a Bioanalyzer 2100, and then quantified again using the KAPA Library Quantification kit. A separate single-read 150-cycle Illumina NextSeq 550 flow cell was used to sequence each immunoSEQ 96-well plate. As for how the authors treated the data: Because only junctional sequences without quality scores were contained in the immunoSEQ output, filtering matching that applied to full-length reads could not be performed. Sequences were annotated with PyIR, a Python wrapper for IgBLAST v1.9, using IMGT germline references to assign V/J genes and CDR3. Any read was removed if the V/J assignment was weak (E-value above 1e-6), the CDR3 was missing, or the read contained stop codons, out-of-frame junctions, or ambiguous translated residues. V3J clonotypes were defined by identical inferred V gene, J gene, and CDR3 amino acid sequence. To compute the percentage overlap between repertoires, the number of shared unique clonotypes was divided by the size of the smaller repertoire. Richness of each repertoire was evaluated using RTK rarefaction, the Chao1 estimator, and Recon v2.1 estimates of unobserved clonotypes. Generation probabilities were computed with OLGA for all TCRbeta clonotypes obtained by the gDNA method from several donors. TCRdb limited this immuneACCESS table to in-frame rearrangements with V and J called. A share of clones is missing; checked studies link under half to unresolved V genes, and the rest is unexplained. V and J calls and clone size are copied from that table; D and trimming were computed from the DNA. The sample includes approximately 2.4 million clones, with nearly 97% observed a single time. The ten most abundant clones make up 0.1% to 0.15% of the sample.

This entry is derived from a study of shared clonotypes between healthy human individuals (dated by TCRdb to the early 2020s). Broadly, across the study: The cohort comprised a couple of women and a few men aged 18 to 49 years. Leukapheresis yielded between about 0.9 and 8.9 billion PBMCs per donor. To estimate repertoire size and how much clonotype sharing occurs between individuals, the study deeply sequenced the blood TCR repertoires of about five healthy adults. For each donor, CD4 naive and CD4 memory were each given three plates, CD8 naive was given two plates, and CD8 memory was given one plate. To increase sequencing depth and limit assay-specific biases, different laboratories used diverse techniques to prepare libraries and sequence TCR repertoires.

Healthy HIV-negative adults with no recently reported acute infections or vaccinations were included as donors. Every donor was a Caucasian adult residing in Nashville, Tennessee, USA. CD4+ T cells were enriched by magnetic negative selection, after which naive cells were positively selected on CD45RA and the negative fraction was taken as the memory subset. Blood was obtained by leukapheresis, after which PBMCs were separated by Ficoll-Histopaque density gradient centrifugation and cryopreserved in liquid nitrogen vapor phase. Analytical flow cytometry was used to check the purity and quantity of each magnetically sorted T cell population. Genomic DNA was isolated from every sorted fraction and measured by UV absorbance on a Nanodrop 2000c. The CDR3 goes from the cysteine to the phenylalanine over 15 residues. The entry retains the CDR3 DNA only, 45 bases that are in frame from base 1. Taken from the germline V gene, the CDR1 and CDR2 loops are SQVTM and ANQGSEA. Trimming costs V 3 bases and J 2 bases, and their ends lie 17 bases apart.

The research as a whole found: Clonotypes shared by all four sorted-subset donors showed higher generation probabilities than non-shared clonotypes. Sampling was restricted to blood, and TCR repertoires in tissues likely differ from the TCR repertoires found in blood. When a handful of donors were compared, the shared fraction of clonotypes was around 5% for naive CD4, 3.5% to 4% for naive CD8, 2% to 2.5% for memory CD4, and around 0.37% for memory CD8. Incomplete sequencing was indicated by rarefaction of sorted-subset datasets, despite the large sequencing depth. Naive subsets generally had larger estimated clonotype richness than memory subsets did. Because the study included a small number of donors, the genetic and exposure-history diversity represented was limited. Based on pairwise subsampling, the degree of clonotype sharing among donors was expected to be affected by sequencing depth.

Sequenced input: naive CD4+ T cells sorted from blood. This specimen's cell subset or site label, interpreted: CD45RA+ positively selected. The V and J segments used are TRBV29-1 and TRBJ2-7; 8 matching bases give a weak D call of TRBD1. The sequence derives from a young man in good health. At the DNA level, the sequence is TGCAGCGTTGAGGGGGGGCCAGGGGGCACCTACGAGCAGTACTTC. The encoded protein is CSVEGGPGGTYEQYF.